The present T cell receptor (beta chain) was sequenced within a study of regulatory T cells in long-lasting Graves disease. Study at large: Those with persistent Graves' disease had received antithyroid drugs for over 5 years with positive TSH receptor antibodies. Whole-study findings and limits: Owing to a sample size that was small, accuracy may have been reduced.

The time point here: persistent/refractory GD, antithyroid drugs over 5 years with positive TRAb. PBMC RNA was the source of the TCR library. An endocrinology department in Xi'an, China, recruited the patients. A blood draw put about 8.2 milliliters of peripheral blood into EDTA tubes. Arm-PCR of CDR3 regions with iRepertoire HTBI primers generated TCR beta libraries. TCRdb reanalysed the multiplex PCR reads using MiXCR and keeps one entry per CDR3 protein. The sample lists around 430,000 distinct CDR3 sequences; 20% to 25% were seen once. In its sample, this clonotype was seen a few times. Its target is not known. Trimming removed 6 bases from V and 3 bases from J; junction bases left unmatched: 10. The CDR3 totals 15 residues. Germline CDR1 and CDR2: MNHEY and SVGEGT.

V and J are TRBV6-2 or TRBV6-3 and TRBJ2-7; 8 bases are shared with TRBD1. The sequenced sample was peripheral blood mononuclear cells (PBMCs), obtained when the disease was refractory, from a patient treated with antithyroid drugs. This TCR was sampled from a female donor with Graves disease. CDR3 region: CASSGQDRGDYEQYF. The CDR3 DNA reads TGTGCCAGCAGCGGCCAAGACAGGGGTGACTACGAGCAGTACTTC.